Listed below are T cell receptor beta chains from one sample, sequenced in a study of CD8+ T cells in alopecia areata. Produced via immunoSEQ multiplex PCR; TCRdb's table is partial and in-frame only. The data hold 150,000 to 200,000 clones, with 58% observed a single time. Sequences were derived from CD4+ T cells sorted from blood, sampled at roughly week 55, from a patient treated with tofacitinib. These receptors were collected from a human donor with alopecia areata. The CDR3 runs from the conserved cysteine through the conserved F or W. D genes are given only for firm matches. Where a row states a size, it is once, few, many or the class of an expanded clone; other rows omit it.

cdr3_nt: TGTGCCAGCAGCTTAGGACTGTATAATTCACCCCTCCACTTT
cdr3_aa: CASSLGLYNSPLHF
d_call: NA
v_call: TRBV7-9
clone_size: few
j_call: TRBJ1-6

cdr3_nt: TGTGCCAGCAGTAAGACAATCTTAAACACCGGGGAGCTGTTTTTT
cdr3_aa: CASSKTILNTGELFF
d_call: NA
v_call: TRBV6-5
clone_size: NA
j_call: TRBJ2-2

cdr3_nt: TGTGCCAGCAGTTTCCGAATGGGTACTGAAGCTTTCTTT
cdr3_aa: CASSFRMGTEAFF
d_call: NA
v_call: TRBV27
clone_size: NA
j_call: TRBJ1-1

cdr3_nt: TGTGCCATCAGTGAGTCGACATACGAAAAACTGTTTTTT
cdr3_aa: CAISESTYEKLFF
d_call: NA
v_call: TRBV10-3
clone_size: few
j_call: TRBJ1-4

cdr3_nt: TGCAGCGTTGCCACGGGAAGTGCCCGGTGGGGCTACACCTTC
cdr3_aa: CSVATGSARWGYTF
d_call: NA
v_call: TRBV29-1
clone_size: NA
j_call: TRBJ1-2

cdr3_nt: TGTGCCAGCCGTAACCCTTCGATCCTAGGTGATACGCAGTATTTT
cdr3_aa: CASRNPSILGDTQYF
d_call: NA
v_call: TRBV27
clone_size: NA
j_call: TRBJ2-3

cdr3_nt: TGTGCCAGCAGTTTCTTCTCCCACAGGGACGGAGGGGAGCAGTTCTTC
cdr3_aa: CASSFFSHRDGGEQFF
d_call: NA
v_call: TRBV2
clone_size: NA
j_call: TRBJ2-1

cdr3_nt: TGTGCCAGCAGACCGACAGGGCTTAACTATGGCTACACCTTC
cdr3_aa: CASRPTGLNYGYTF
d_call: TRBD1
v_call: TRBV6-6
clone_size: NA
j_call: TRBJ1-2

cdr3_nt: TGCGCCAGCAGCTTGGCCTTGGGTAACTCCGGGGAGCTGTTTTTT
cdr3_aa: CASSLALGNSGELFF
d_call: NA
v_call: TRBV5-1
clone_size: NA
j_call: TRBJ2-2

cdr3_nt: TGTGCCACCAGCAGAGATCGTTTGGCCTACGAGCAGTACTTC
cdr3_aa: CATSRDRLAYEQYF
d_call: NA
v_call: TRBV15
clone_size: NA
j_call: TRBJ2-7

cdr3_nt: TGTGCCTGGAGTGTAGGGCAGGGTGGACGTCAGCCCCAGCATTTT
cdr3_aa: CAWSVGQGGRQPQHF
d_call: NA
v_call: TRBV30
clone_size: NA
j_call: TRBJ1-5

cdr3_nt: TGCGCCAGCAGTGAGAGTACCCCGGGGACCCAGTACTTC
cdr3_aa: CASSESTPGTQYF
d_call: NA
v_call: TRBV10-2
clone_size: NA
j_call: TRBJ2-5

cdr3_nt: TGTGCCATCAGTGAGTCGATGTTTGCAGGGTTAGGAAACACTGAAGCTTTCTTT
cdr3_aa: CAISESMFAGLGNTEAFF
d_call: NA
v_call: TRBV10-3
clone_size: NA
j_call: TRBJ1-1

cdr3_nt: TGCAGCGTTGAATTTGAGGGGGCCCAGCTGAGTGGCTACACCTTC
cdr3_aa: CSVEFEGAQLSGYTF
d_call: TRBD1
v_call: TRBV29-1
clone_size: few
j_call: TRBJ1-2

cdr3_nt: TGTGCCAGCAGTACGACTAGCGGGGCTCACTACGAGCAGTACTTC
cdr3_aa: CASSTTSGAHYEQYF
d_call: TRBD2
v_call: TRBV7-9
clone_size: NA
j_call: TRBJ2-7

cdr3_nt: TGCAGCGTTGAGGGGCCCTACGAGCAGTACTTC
cdr3_aa: CSVEGPYEQYF
d_call: NA
v_call: TRBV29-1
clone_size: NA
j_call: TRBJ2-7

cdr3_nt: TGCAGCTCCTTGGGGGGCACGAACACTGAAGCTTTCTTT
cdr3_aa: CSSLGGTNTEAFF
d_call: NA
v_call: TRBV29-1
clone_size: few
j_call: TRBJ1-1

cdr3_nt: TGCAGTGCCGGGGTCCAAGAGACCCAGTACTTC
cdr3_aa: CSAGVQETQYF
d_call: NA
v_call: TRBV20-1
clone_size: NA
j_call: TRBJ2-5

cdr3_nt: TGTGCCAGCAGTGAACTCGCTCGCGAGCAGTACTTC
cdr3_aa: CASSELAREQYF
d_call: NA
v_call: TRBV2
clone_size: NA
j_call: TRBJ2-7

cdr3_nt: TGCGCCAGCAGCCAAGTGTACGCAAACTACGAGCAGTACTTC
cdr3_aa: CASSQVYANYEQYF
d_call: NA
v_call: TRBV4-1
clone_size: NA
j_call: TRBJ2-7

cdr3_nt: TGTGCCAGCAGCGTAGCTACCTGGCAAGAGACCCAGTACTTC
cdr3_aa: CASSVATWQETQYF
d_call: NA
v_call: TRBV9
clone_size: NA
j_call: TRBJ2-5

cdr3_nt: TGTGCCTGGGGGGGGACAGGGTCCTACGAGCAGTACTTC
cdr3_aa: CAWGGTGSYEQYF
d_call: TRBD1
v_call: TRBV30
clone_size: NA
j_call: TRBJ2-7

cdr3_nt: TGTGCCAGCAGCCAGGGGACATTAGATAATTCACCCCTCCACTTT
cdr3_aa: CASSQGTLDNSPLHF
d_call: NA
v_call: TRBV4-2
clone_size: NA
j_call: TRBJ1-6

cdr3_nt: TGTGCCAGCGAGCGGGGACTAGGAAGTTTTCATGAGCAGTTCTTC
cdr3_aa: CASERGLGSFHEQFF
d_call: TRBD2
v_call: TRBV25-1
clone_size: once
j_call: TRBJ2-1

cdr3_nt: TGTGCCAGCTCACCACTCCTACAGGGTGTGAACACTGAAGCTTTCTTT
cdr3_aa: CASSPLLQGVNTEAFF
d_call: NA
v_call: TRBV18
clone_size: NA
j_call: TRBJ1-1

cdr3_nt: TGTGCCAGCAGTGATGGACGGGACACTGAAGCTTTCTTT
cdr3_aa: CASSDGRDTEAFF
d_call: NA
v_call: TRBV2
clone_size: NA
j_call: TRBJ1-1

cdr3_nt: TGTGCCAGCAACGAGGGGGGTATGAACACTGAAGCTTTCTTT
cdr3_aa: CASNEGGMNTEAFF
d_call: NA
v_call: TRBV9
clone_size: NA
j_call: TRBJ1-1

cdr3_nt: TGTGCCTGGAGCCTGGGCAGGAGGCAGTATTTT
cdr3_aa: CAWSLGRRQYF
d_call: NA
v_call: TRBV30
clone_size: few
j_call: TRBJ2-3

cdr3_nt: TGCAGCGTTGAGAGCCTGACTAGGGGGCCTGAGCAGTTCTTC
cdr3_aa: CSVESLTRGPEQFF
d_call: NA
v_call: TRBV29-1
clone_size: NA
j_call: TRBJ2-1